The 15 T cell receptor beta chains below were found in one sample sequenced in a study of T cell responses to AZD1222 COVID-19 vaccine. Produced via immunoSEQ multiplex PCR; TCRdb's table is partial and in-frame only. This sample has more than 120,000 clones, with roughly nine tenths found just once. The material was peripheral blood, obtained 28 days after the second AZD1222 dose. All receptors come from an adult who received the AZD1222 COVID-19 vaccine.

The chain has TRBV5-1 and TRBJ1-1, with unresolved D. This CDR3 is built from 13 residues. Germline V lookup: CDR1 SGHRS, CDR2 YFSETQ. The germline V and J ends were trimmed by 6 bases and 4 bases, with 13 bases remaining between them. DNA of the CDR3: TGCGCCAGCACCGGCGGAGGGAGCACTGAAGCTTTCTTT. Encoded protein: CASTGGGSTEAFF.

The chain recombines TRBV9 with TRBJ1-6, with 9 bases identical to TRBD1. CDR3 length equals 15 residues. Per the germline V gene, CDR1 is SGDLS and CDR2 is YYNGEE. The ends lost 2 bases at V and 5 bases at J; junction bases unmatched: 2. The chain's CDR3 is CASSVGQGNNSPLHF. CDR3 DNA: TGTGCCAGCAGCGTCGGACAGGGGAATAATTCACCCCTCCACTTT. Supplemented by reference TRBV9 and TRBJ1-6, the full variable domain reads DSGVTQTPKHLITATGQRVTLRCSPRSGDLSVYWYQQSLDQGLQFLIQYYNGEERAKGNILERFSAQQFPDLHSELNLSSLELGDSALYFCASSVGQGNNSPLHFGNGTRLTVT.

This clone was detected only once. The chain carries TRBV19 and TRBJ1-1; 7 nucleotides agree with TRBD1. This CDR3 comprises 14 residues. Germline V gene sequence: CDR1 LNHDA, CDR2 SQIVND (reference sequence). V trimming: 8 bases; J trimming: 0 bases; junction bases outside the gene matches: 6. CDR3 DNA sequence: TGTGCCAGTTCCCGAGGGGGCTTGAACACTGAAGCTTTCTTT. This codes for CASSRGGLNTEAFF.

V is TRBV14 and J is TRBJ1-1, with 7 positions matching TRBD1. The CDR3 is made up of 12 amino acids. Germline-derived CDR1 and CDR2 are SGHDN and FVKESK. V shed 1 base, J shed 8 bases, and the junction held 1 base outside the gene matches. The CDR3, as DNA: TGTGCCAGCAGCCAAGCAGGGGGAGAAGCTTTCTTT. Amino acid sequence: CASSQAGGEAFF. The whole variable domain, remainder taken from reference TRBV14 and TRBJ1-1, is EAGVTQFPSHSVIEKGQTVTLRCDPISGHDNLYWYRRVMGKEIKFLLHFVKESKQDESGMPNNRFLAERTGGTYSTLKVQPAELEDSGVYFCASSQAGGEAFFGQGTRLTVV.

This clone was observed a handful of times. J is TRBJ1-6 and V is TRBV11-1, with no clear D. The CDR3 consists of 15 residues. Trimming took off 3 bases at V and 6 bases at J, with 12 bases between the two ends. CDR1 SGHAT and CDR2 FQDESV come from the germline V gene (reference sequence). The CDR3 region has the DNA TGTGCCAGCAGCTTCGCCGGGCCGGCTAATTCACCCCTCCACTTT. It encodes CASSFAGPANSPLHF. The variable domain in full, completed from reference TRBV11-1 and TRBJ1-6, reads EAEVAQSPRYKITEKSQAVAFWCDPISGHATLYWYRQILGQGPELLVQFQDESVVDDSQLPKDRFSAERLKGVDSTLKIQPAELGDSAMYLCASSFAGPANSPLHFGNGTRLTVT.

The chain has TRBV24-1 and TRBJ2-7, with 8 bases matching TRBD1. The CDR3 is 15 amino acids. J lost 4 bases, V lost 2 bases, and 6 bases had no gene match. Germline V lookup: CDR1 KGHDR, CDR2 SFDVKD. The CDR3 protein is CATSDWGTGTYEQYV. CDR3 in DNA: TGTGCCACCAGTGATTGGGGGACAGGTACTTACGAGCAGTACGTC.

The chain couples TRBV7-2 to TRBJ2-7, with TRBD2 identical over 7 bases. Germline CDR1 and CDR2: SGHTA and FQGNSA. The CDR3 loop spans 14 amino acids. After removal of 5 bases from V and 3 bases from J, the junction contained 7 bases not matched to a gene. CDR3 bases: TGTGCCAGCAGCCCGGGACTAACCAACTACGAGCAGTACTTC. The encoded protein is CASSPGLTNYEQYF.

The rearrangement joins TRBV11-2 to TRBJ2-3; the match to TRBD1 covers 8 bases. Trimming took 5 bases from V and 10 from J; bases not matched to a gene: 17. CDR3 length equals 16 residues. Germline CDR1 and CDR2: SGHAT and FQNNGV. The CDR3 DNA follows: TGTGCCAGCAGCCTCCTAGGGGCAGGGGGCGGTTTGGCGCAGTATTTT. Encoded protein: CASSLLGAGGGLAQYF.

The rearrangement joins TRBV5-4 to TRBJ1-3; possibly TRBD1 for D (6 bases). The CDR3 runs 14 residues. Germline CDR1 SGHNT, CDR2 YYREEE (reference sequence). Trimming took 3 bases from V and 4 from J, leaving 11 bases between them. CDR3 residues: CASSYQGTGNTIYF. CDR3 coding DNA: TGTGCCAGCAGCTATCAGGGGACAGGAAACACCATATATTTT.

The CDR3 is CASSPPGGQETQYF. In DNA form, the CDR3 reads TGTGCCAGCAGCCCCCCCGGGGGCCAAGAGACCCAGTACTTC. The J gene is TRBJ2-5, the V gene TRBV3-1 (or the pseudogene TRBV3-2); TRBD2 is a possible D gene (6 bases). Germline V lookup: CDR1 LGHDT, CDR2 YNNKEL (reference sequence). V was pared by 4 bases and J by 1 base, with 10 bases between. The CDR3 is made up of 14 amino acids.

CDR3 bases: TGTGCTAGTGGTTTGGTACTAGGCAGGGGTTCTTCCTACGAGCAGTACTTC. Residues: CASGLVLGRGSSYEQYF. The chain employs TRBV12-5 and TRBJ2-7; the D gene is possibly TRBD1 (6 bases). The CDR3 is made up of 17 amino acids. Germline V gives CDR1 LGHNT, CDR2 FRNRAP. V lost 0 bases to trimming and J lost 1 base, with 16 bases between them.

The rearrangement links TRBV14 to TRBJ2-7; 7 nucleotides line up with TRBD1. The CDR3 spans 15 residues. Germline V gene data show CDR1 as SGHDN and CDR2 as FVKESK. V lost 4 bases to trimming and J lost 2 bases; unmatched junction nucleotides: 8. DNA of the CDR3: TGTGCCAGCAGCCTACATCAGGGGGTAGCCTACGAGCAGTACTTC. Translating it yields CASSLHQGVAYEQYF.

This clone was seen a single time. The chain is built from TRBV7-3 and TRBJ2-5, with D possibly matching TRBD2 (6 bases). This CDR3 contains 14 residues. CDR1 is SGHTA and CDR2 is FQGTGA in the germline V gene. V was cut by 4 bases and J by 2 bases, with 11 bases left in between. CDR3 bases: TGTGCCAGCAGCTCCGGGACTCGTCAAGAGACCCAGTACTTC. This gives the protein CASSSGTRQETQYF.

The CDR3 DNA sequence: TGTGCCAGCAGCCGAACGACAGTGAACACTGAAGCTTTCTTT. Amino acid sequence: CASSRTTVNTEAFF. V is TRBV3-1 (or the pseudogene TRBV3-2) and J is TRBJ1-1; tentatively, D is TRBD1 (5 bases). The germline V gene encodes CDR1 LGHDT and CDR2 YNNKEL (reference sequence). V was shortened by 4 bases and J by 0 bases, with 9 bases between the two germline ends. This CDR3 contains 14 residues.

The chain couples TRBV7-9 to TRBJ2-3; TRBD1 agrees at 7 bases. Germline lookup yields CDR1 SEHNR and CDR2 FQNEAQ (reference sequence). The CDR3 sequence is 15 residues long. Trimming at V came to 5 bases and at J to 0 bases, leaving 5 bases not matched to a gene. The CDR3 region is CASSTPDRSTDTQYF. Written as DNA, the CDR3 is TGTGCCAGCAGCACCCCGGACAGGAGCACAGATACGCAGTATTTT.